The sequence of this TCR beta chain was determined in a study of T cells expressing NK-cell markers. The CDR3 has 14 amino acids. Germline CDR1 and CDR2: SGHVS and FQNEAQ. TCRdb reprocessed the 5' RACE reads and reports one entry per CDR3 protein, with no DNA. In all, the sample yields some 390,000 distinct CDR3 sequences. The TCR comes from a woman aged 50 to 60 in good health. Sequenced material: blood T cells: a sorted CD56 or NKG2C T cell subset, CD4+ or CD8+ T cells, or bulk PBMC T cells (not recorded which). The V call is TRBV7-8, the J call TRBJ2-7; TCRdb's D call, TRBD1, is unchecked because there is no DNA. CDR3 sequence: CASRGGQGGGEQYF.